This section outlines one TCR beta chain sequence together with its context. These data come from a study of OX40 agonist ivuxolimab in advanced cancers. Only in-frame clones appear in the TCRdb table, and some are missing; sequencing was by immunoSEQ multiplex PCR. In the table there are fewer than 80,000 clones, 85% of which are singletons. The CDR3 has 15 residues. Trimming stripped 2 bases from V and 0 bases from J, with 5 bases between. Germline CDR1 and CDR2: MNHEY and SVGAGI. The origin of this receptor is an adult with an advanced solid tumor such as melanoma, head and neck, liver or kidney cancer. The J gene is TRBJ1-6, the V gene TRBV6-5; D remains ambiguous. The input for sequencing was CD4+ or CD8+ T cells sorted from blood, taken in a trial of the OX40 agonist ivuxolimab. The CDR3 is CASSYRSSYNSPLHF. The CDR3 nucleotides read TGTGCCAGCAGTTACCGTAGCTCCTATAATTCACCCCTCCACTTT.